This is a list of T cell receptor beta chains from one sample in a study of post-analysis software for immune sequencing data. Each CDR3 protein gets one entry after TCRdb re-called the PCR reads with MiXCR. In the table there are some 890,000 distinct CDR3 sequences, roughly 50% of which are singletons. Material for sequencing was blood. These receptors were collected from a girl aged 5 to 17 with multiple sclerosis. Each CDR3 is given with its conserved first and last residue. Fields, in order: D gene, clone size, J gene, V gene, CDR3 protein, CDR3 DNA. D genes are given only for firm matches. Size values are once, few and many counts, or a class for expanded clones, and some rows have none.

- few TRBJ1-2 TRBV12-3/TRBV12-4 CASADYRNYGYTF TGTGCCAGCGCCGACTACAGGAACTATGGCTACACCTTC
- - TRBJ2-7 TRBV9 CASSVGGDTYEQYF TGTGCCAGCAGCGTTGGCGGGGATACCTACGAGCAGTACTTC
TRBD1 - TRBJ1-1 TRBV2 CASTATGVYTEAFF TGTGCCAGCACCGCGACAGGGGTCTACACTGAAGCTTTCTTT
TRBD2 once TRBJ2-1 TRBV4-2 CASSQLLTSGNYNEQFF TGTGCCAGCAGCCAACTTTTAACTAGCGGGAACTACAATGAGCAGTTCTTC
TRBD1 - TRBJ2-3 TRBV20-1 CSARDYRGRTDTQYF TGCAGTGCTAGAGATTACAGGGGGCGTACAGATACGCAGTATTTT
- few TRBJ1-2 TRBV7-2 CASSLVDDLNYGYTF TGTGCCAGCAGCTTAGTAGACGACTTGAACTATGGCTACACCTTC
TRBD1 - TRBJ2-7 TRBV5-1 CASSLGGTGGEVEQYF TGCGCCAGCAGCTTGGGTGGGACAGGGGGCGAGGTCGAGCAGTACTTC
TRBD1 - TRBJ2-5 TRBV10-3 CAIRQGQGRVETQYF TGTGCCATCCGCCAAGGACAGGGAAGGGTGGAGACCCAGTACTTC
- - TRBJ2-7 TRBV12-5 CASGLLDYHQGEQYF TGTGCTAGTGGTTTGCTCGACTATCATCAGGGCGAGCAGTACTTC
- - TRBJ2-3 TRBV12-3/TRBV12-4 CASSPDRFVTDTQYF TGTGCCAGCAGCCCCGACAGGTTCGTAACAGATACGCAGTATTTT
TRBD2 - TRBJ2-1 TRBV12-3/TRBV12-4 CASRPRTSGRSDEQFF TGTGCCAGCAGGCCCCGGACTAGCGGGAGGTCGGATGAGCAGTTCTTC
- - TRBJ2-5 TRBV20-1 CSARSSTGREAEETQYF TGCAGTGCTAGATCGTCAACGGGTCGAGAGGCAGAAGAGACCCAGTACTTC